This entry lists 27 T cell receptor beta chains sequenced from one sample in a study of identical twins. TCRdb ran MiXCR on the 5' RACE reads and lists one entry per CDR3 protein. The table lists 1.5 million to 2 million distinct CDR3 sequences, under 35% of them singletons, with about 0.27% in the top ten. The sample taken for sequencing was cord blood. The receptors shown here come from a newborn girl in good health.

Many counts were recorded for this clonotype. V gene TRBV12-3 or TRBV12-4 combines with J gene TRBJ2-3; D might be TRBD2 (6 bases). This CDR3 has 16 amino acids. V lost 5 bases and J 0 bases, leaving 15 bases between the germline ends. CDR3 loop: CASSPQGGGSTDTQYF. In DNA, the CDR3 is TGTGCCAGCAGTCCCCAGGGTGGGGGGAGCACAGATACGCAGTATTTT.

The table lists this clonotype with many counts. The V and J genes are TRBV29-1 and TRBJ1-2, with no clear D. Per germline, CDR1 SQVTM and CDR2 ANQGSEA. Trimming took off 2 bases at V and 5 bases at J, with 6 bases between the two ends. The CDR3 consists of 11 residues. The chain's CDR3 is CSVERRYGYTF. Here the CDR3 DNA reads TGCAGCGTTGAACGGAGATATGGCTACACCTTC.

There are a few counts of this clonotype. The V call is TRBV18, the J call TRBJ2-5; D could derive from TRBD1 or TRBD2 (6 bases each). CDR3 length: 15 amino acids. V lost 3 bases and J lost 1, with 12 bases in between. Germline V gives CDR1 KGHSH, CDR2 LQKENI. The CDR3 bases are TGTGCCAGCTCACCGTCGGGGGCCTTCCAAGAGACCCAGTACTTC. It encodes CASSPSGAFQETQYF.

The chain recombines TRBV12-3 or TRBV12-4 with TRBJ2-1; D gene ambiguous. Trimming cost V 7 bases and J 3 bases, with 16 bases left between them. The CDR3 sequence is 15 residues long. The DNA for the CDR3 is TGTGCCAGCACGAGGTCACCTACCTACTACAATGAGCAGTTCTTC. Translating it yields CASTRSPTYYNEQFF.

The table lists this clonotype with a few counts. The chain carries TRBV2 and TRBJ2-1; TRBD2 matches at 7 bases. The ends lost 0 bases at V and 4 bases at J; junction bases unmatched: 9. The CDR3 is 17 amino acids. In germline, CDR1 is SNHLY, CDR2 FYNNEI. This chain's CDR3 is CASSEALRGLPYNEQFF. Written as DNA, the CDR3 is TGTGCCAGCAGTGAAGCGCTTAGGGGACTACCGTACAATGAGCAGTTCTTC. Variable domain in full (rest from reference TRBV2 and TRBJ2-1): EPEVTQTPSHQVTQMGQEVILRCVPISNHLYFYWYRQILGQKVEFLVSFYNNEISEKSEIFDDQFSVERPDGSNFTLKIRSTKLEDSAMYFCASSEALRGLPYNEQFFGPGTRLTVL.

V gene TRBV27 combines with J gene TRBJ2-7, with D maybe TRBD1 (6 bases). V was shortened by 5 bases and J by 0 bases, with 14 bases between the two germline ends. Germline values: CDR1 MNHEY, CDR2 SMNVEV (reference sequence). The CDR3 totals 15 residues. CDR3 sequence (DNA): TGTGCCAGCAGTCCGAGGACAGTATACTCCTACGAGCAGTACTTC. This codes for CASSPRTVYSYEQYF.

The rearrangement links TRBV5-1 to TRBJ1-5; 7 positions match TRBD1. Germline CDR1 reads SGHRS; CDR2 reads YFSETQ. This CDR3 contains 15 residues. V was pared by 3 bases and J by 3 bases, with 6 bases of the junction left unmatched. CDR3 residues: CASSSEGALNQPQHF. The CDR3 DNA reads as TGCGCCAGCAGCTCGGAGGGGGCTCTCAATCAGCCCCAGCATTTT.

This clonotype was recorded a few times. This chain joins TRBV20-1 and TRBJ2-5; TRBD2 matches at 11 bases. The CDR3 runs to 17 residues. Trimming removed 3 bases from V and 11 bases from J; junction bases left unmatched: 20. Looked up from germline, CDR1 is DFQATT and CDR2 is SNEGSKA (reference sequence). The CDR3 reads CSASTPSGRPPDLGQYF. The CDR3 DNA sequence: TGCAGTGCTAGTACCCCTAGCGGGAGGCCCCCGGACCTCGGGCAGTACTTC.

Of note for this clonotype: One base away lies a much larger clone, so this may be a sequencing read error. The CDR3 loop reads CASSLAAGGSYNGQFF. CDR3 in DNA: TGTGCCAGCAGCTTAGCGGCGGGAGGCTCCTACAATGGGCAGTTCTTC. The chain couples TRBV7-2 to TRBJ2-1, with 8 bases that match TRBD2. CDR1 is SGHTA, CDR2 FQGNSA, per germline. The CDR3 sequence is 16 residues long.

This clonotype occurred a few times. This chain links TRBV4-2 with TRBJ1-2; perhaps TRBD1 as D (5 bases). Germline loops: CDR1 LGHNA, CDR2 YNFKEQ. This CDR3 region has 16 residues. V lost 0 bases, J lost 2 bases, and 13 bases lay in between. The DNA for the CDR3 is TGTGCCAGCAGCCAAGATCGAAAGGGGTTGAACTATGGCTACACCTTC. Translated: CASSQDRKGLNYGYTF.

This clonotype was counted between two and nine times. The rearrangement uses TRBV29-1 and TRBJ1-1, with D perhaps TRBD1 (5 bases). The CDR3 has 13 residues. CDR1 and CDR2 (germline): SQVTM, ANQGSEA. V was cut by 5 bases and J by 4 bases, with 14 bases left in between. The CDR3 DNA reads TGCAGCGTTCTTGGCGACAGAGGCACTGAAGCTTTCTTT. Protein product: CSVLGDRGTEAFF.

Only a few counts were recorded for this clonotype. The genes are TRBV5-1 and TRBJ2-1, with 7 bases aligning to TRBD1. The CDR3 runs to 15 residues. The germline CDR1 and CDR2 sequences are SGHRS and YFSETQ. Losses at the gene ends were 0 bases for V and 9 bases for J; bases not matched to a gene: 9. CDR3 residues: CASSLVTQGWGEQFF. As DNA, the CDR3 is TGCGCCAGCAGCTTGGTTACACAGGGGTGGGGTGAGCAGTTCTTC.

The J gene is TRBJ2-5, the V gene TRBV20-1; a weak D match, TRBD2 (7 bases). Germline V CDR1 and CDR2: DFQATT, SNEGSKA (reference sequence). The CDR3 covers 16 residues. Trimming pared 3 bases from V and 0 bases from J, leaving 17 bases between. CDR3 amino acids: CSASEKGGLNQETQYF. In DNA, the CDR3 is TGCAGTGCTAGCGAAAAAGGGGGACTAAACCAAGAGACCCAGTACTTC.

This clonotype was seen many times. The chain employs TRBV10-3 and TRBJ2-7; 7 nucleotides match TRBD1. The CDR3 extends over 15 amino acids. The ends lost 5 bases at V and 0 bases at J; junction bases unmatched: 7. Germline-derived CDR1 and CDR2 are ENHRY and SYGVKD. The CDR3 protein is CAISRNRDSSYEQYF. CDR3 nucleotide sequence: TGTGCCATCAGTAGAAATCGGGACAGCTCCTACGAGCAGTACTTC.

This clonotype has ten or more counts. The gene calls are TRBV10-3 and TRBJ2-1, with a possible D match to TRBD2 (5 bases). Germline CDR1 and CDR2: ENHRY and SYGVKD. Trimming stripped 0 bases from V and 10 bases from J, with 13 bases between. CDR3 size: 14 residues. CDR3 sequence (DNA): TGTGCCATCAGTGAGTCAATAGGGAGACCGGAGCAGTTCTTC. Protein product: CAISESIGRPEQFF.

The chain couples TRBV5-1 to TRBJ2-5, with TRBD2 as a possible D gene (6 bases). Deletions cut 4 bases from V and 11 bases from J, with 18 bases between. Germline V gene data show CDR1 as SGHRS and CDR2 as YFSETQ. This CDR3 comprises 13 residues. CDR3 sequence (DNA): TGCGCCAGCAGCCTATATGCGGGGAATGAGCAGTACTTC. Translating it yields CASSLYAGNEQYF.

The gene calls are TRBV20-1 and TRBJ1-5; the match to TRBD1 covers 10 bases. CDR3 length: 13 residues. Per germline, CDR1 DFQATT and CDR2 SNEGSKA (reference sequence). V lost 6 bases to trimming and J lost 6 bases; unmatched junction nucleotides: 5. The CDR3 sequence is CSAGQGLGQPQHF. The CDR3 region has the DNA TGCAGTGCGGGACAGGGGCTGGGTCAGCCCCAGCATTTT.

The V call is TRBV4-2, the J call TRBJ1-1; TRBD1 matches 9 bases. The CDR3 contains 15 residues. J was trimmed by 11 bases and V by 1 base; bases with no gene match: 11. CDR1 LGHNA and CDR2 YNFKEQ come from the germline V gene. In nucleotides, the CDR3 is TGTGCCAGCAGCCAAGCCGGGACAGGGTTCTTATCGGCTTTCTTT. This sequence encodes CASSQAGTGFLSAFF.

This chain joins TRBV6-1 and TRBJ2-1; D is undetermined. The V end was cut by 7 bases, the J end by 4 bases, with 11 bases between. There are 13 residues in the CDR3. Germline V gives CDR1 MNHNS, CDR2 SASEGT. The CDR3 region is CASIPELYNEQFF. In DNA, the CDR3 is TGTGCCAGCATTCCGGAACTTTACAATGAGCAGTTCTTC.

Remarks on this clonotype: A much bigger clone sits one base away, suggesting this may be a read error. The chain uses TRBV28 and TRBJ2-5, with 14 positions matching TRBD2. The V and J ends lost 5 bases and 5 bases, in that order; junction bases with no gene match: 4. Germline lookup yields CDR1 MDHEN and CDR2 SYDVKM. The CDR3 is made up of 15 amino acids. The CDR3 nucleotides read TGTGCCAGCAGTGGGGGACTAGCGGGAGTGGAGACCCAGTACTTC. It specifies CASSGGLAGVETQYF.

Remarks on this clonotype: A junction boundary mismatches the germline segment, possibly from a read error. This sequence joins TRBV9 and TRBJ2-6; possibly TRBD1 for D (5 bases). The germline gives CDR1 SGDLS, CDR2 YYNGEE. This CDR3 has 16 residues. Here the CDR3 reads CASSVATVSGADVLTF. The CDR3, as DNA: TGTGCCAGCAGCGTAGCGACAGTCTCTGGGGCCGACGTCCTGACTTTC.

The rearrangement joins TRBV2 to TRBJ1-5; 8 bases are a match to TRBD1. The junction had 5 bases not matched to a gene; V was cut back by 8 bases and J by 2 bases. The length of the CDR3 is 14 residues. CDR1 is SNHLY and CDR2 is FYNNEI in the germline V gene. The CDR3 region has the DNA TGTGCCAGCCGGACAGGGAAAGGCAATCAGCCCCAGCATTTT. This gives the protein CASRTGKGNQPQHF.

The rearrangement uses TRBV19 and TRBJ2-7; D is undetermined. The closer fit of TRBJ2-5 to the DNA end suggests the J call may be wrong. Germline V lookup: CDR1 LNHDA, CDR2 SQIVND (reference sequence). The CDR3 length is 13 residues. CDR3 amino acids: CASSITLPETQYF. The CDR3, as DNA: TGTGCCAGTAGTATTACCCTTCCGGAGACCCAGTACTTC.

The sample holds a few counts of this clonotype. The rearrangement uses TRBV20-1 and TRBJ1-6; 8 bases match TRBD1. This CDR3 comprises 14 residues. The germline V gene has CDR1 DFQATT and CDR2 SNEGSKA (reference sequence). The ends lost 6 bases at V and 6 bases at J; junction bases unmatched: 7. CDR3 coding DNA: TGCAGTGCCCCGGACAGGGCCGTTAATTCACCCCTCCACTTT. It codes for CSAPDRAVNSPLHF.

This clonotype has just a few counts. The rearrangement uses TRBV10-3 and TRBJ2-5; no definite D call. Trimming stripped 1 base from V and 0 bases from J, with 15 bases between. This CDR3 spans 17 amino acids. Germline CDR1 is ENHRY and CDR2 is SYGVKD. The CDR3 region has the DNA TGTGCCATCAGTGAGTTCCCCGGGCCGCCGTACCAAGAGACCCAGTACTTC. Protein product: CAISEFPGPPYQETQYF.

The chain recombines TRBV24-1 with TRBJ1-2, with D unresolved. The CDR3 runs 13 residues. The germline gives CDR1 KGHDR, CDR2 SFDVKD. V dropped 3 bases and J dropped 0 bases, with 4 bases sitting between them. In nucleotides, the CDR3 is TGTGCCACCAGTGATACCACTAACTATGGCTACACCTTC. It yields the protein CATSDTTNYGYTF.

This clonotype was found many times. V gene TRBV4-2 combines with J gene TRBJ2-5; perhaps TRBD2 as D (6 bases). The CDR3 is made up of 15 amino acids. V was pared by 5 bases and J by 2 bases, with 15 bases between. CDR1 is LGHNA and CDR2 is YNFKEQ in the germline V gene. In DNA form, the CDR3 reads TGTGCCAGCAGCGTGGGTAGCGGTAAGCAAGAGACCCAGTACTTC. It yields the protein CASSVGSGKQETQYF.